This T cell receptor beta chain came from a study of cytomegalovirus exposure and HLA in healthy donors. In regard to this clone: What it binds is not known.

Regarding the study as a whole: A later analysis linked 16,951 TCR beta sequences to HLA alleles at 0.05 false discovery rate. Presence/absence analyses treated sequencing depth as roughly uniform across donors. The later analysis indicated that the majority of CMV-associated TCR beta chains appeared HLA-restricted. A few CMV-associated chains proved CMV antigen-specific in vitro.

Germline CDR1 reads MGHRA; CDR2 reads YSYEKL. This CDR3 has 14 residues. V was cut by 4 bases and J by 4 bases, with 13 bases left in between. The PCR was carried out with 60 Vbeta primers and 13 Jbeta primers. Generated by immunoSEQ multiplex PCR, the TCRdb table keeps only in-frame clones and is missing some. The table includes some 99,000 clones, 73% detected once. Specimen: PBMCs. The J gene is TRBJ1-1, the V gene TRBV4-1, with D perhaps matching TRBD1 (5 bases). This TCR came from a man aged 40-55 years in good health and CMV-seronegative. The CDR3 DNA reads TGCGCCAGCAGCCTGGGAGGGGTGGTCACTGAAGCTTTCTTT. As protein: CASSLGGVVTEAFF.